A single sample gave rise to the 5 T cell receptor beta chains below, sequenced in a study of human T cells and chemical hapten exposure. Time point noted: pre-sensitization, week 0. Treatment: therapeutic diphenylcyclopropenone sensitization with weekly scalp DPC. MiXCR, run by TCRdb on the RACE reads, gives a single entry per CDR3 protein. The repertoire holds around 110,000 distinct CDR3 sequences, with 10% to 15% as singletons. Here the sequenced sample was whole blood, taken in connection with sensitization to the hapten diphenylcyclopropenone (DPC). Every receptor here comes from a woman between 50 and 59 years old with alopecia areata. Some clones in this sample may be carry-over from other donors' samples.

CDR3 sequence (DNA): TGTGCCAGCAGTTTACACAGAACCTACGAGCAGTACTTC. Translated, it gives CASSLHRTYEQYF. The rearrangement uses TRBV28 and TRBJ2-7; D gene unclear. The germline CDR1 and CDR2 sequences are MDHEN and SYDVKM. The CDR3 extends over 13 amino acids. V was pared by 2 bases and J by 2 bases, with 7 bases between.

This sequence joins TRBV11-1 and TRBJ2-5; D ambiguous. Germline lookup yields CDR1 SGHAT and CDR2 FQDESV (reference sequence). This CDR3 spans 12 amino acids. V dropped 0 bases and J dropped 5 bases, with 4 bases sitting between them. The CDR3 loop is CASSLAAETQYF. The CDR3 nucleotides are TGTGCCAGCAGCTTAGCGGCCGAGACCCAGTACTTC.

This clonotype was recorded many times. The chain has TRBV6-2 or TRBV6-3 and TRBJ1-1; D uncertain. Trimming removed 2 bases at V and 7 bases at J, with 14 bases between. The CDR3 runs to 14 residues. Germline CDR1 and CDR2: MNHEY and SVGEGT. CDR3 region: CASSYGTTLDEAFF. In nucleotides, the CDR3 is TGTGCCAGCAGTTACGGTACTACGCTTGATGAAGCTTTCTTT.

A few counts support this clonotype. The chain employs TRBV12-3 or TRBV12-4 and TRBJ2-7; D remains unclear. The CDR3 sequence is 19 residues long. Between the trimmed V and J ends, which lost 3 bases and 4 bases, there was a span of 28 bases. The CDR3 spells CASSFLPGLTGPQTYEQYF. The CDR3 DNA sequence: TGTGCCAGCAGTTTTCTCCCCGGTCTGACTGGCCCCCAGACGTACGAGCAGTACTTC.

V gene TRBV7-9 combines with J gene TRBJ2-5; 8 bases are shared with TRBD2. The V gene end was trimmed by 2 bases and the J gene end by 3 bases; junction bases not matched to a gene: 11. The V gene's germline CDR1 is SEHNR and CDR2 FQNEAQ (reference sequence). The CDR3 runs 17 residues. CDR3 protein: CASSLNEAGGWEETQYF. The CDR3 DNA is TGTGCCAGCAGCTTAAATGAGGCGGGAGGATGGGAAGAGACCCAGTACTTC.